This is a list of T cell receptor beta chains from one sample in a study of control samples from healthy donors and cancer patients. Libraries were prepared by immunoSEQ multiplex PCR; TCRdb keeps only in-frame clonotypes and omits some of them. The sample consists of about 180,000 clones, roughly 92% of them appearing once. Sequencing was performed on blood. These receptors were taken from a man aged 25-45 years in good health. Both conserved end residues are part of each CDR3. Fields, in order: V gene, D gene, J gene, clone size, CDR3 DNA, CDR3 protein. The D gene is left open where the match is weak. Not every row has a clone size; where given, it reads once, few, many or a size class.

>TRBV19|NA|TRBJ1-2|once
TGTGCCAGTACTCCCTCGACGGGCCTAGGCTACACCTTC
CASTPSTGLGYTF
>TRBV6-5|TRBD1|TRBJ1-6|NA
TGTGCCAGCAGGGGGACAGGGCAAAATTCACCCCTCCACTTT
CASRGTGQNSPLHF
>TRBV28|NA|TRBJ1-2|once
TGTGCCAGCAGTTCCCCGGGCGGGACGAACTATGGCTACACCTTC
CASSSPGGTNYGYTF
>TRBV5-1|NA|TRBJ2-6|NA
TGCGCCAGCAGCCCCCTGTCCATCTCTGGGGCCAACGTCCTGACTTTC
CASSPLSISGANVLTF
>TRBV12-3/TRBV12-4|NA|TRBJ1-1|NA
TGTGCCAGCAGGAAGGGCCCGGCGGCTTTCTTT
CASRKGPAAFF
>TRBV29-1|NA|TRBJ1-1|NA
TGCAGCGCGAAGAACACTGAAGCTTTCTTT
CSAKNTEAFF
>TRBV2|TRBD1|TRBJ2-7|NA
TGTGCCAGCAGTGAAGATGGACAGGGCTACGAGCAGTACTTC
CASSEDGQGYEQYF
>TRBV30|TRBD1|TRBJ1-4|NA
TGTGCCTGGTCCAACAGGGGGCGGAATGAAAAACTGTTTTTT
CAWSNRGRNEKLFF
>TRBV28|TRBD1|TRBJ1-1|NA
TGTGCCAGCAGTACACCAGGGGGATACACTGAAGCTTTCTTT
CASSTPGGYTEAFF
>TRBV5-6|TRBD1|TRBJ1-1|NA
TGTGCCAGCAGCGAGGGGACAGGGTGGAGTACTGAAGCTTTCTTT
CASSEGTGWSTEAFF
>TRBV6-2/TRBV6-3|NA|TRBJ2-7|once
TGTGCCAGCAGTACCTACCGGGGCGACGAGCAGTACTTC
CASSTYRGDEQYF
>TRBV7-3|TRBD1|TRBJ1-1|NA
TGTGCCAGCAGCCCCTCAACAGGGGGAGCTAACACTGAAGCTTTCTTT
CASSPSTGGANTEAFF
>TRBV6-5|NA|TRBJ2-3|NA
TGTGCCACGGCCGGGGTACAGGATACGCAGTATTTT
CATAGVQDTQYF
>TRBV19|NA|TRBJ2-2|NA
TGTGCCAGTAGTACCGAGCCCAACACCGGGGAGCTGTTTTTT
CASSTEPNTGELFF
>TRBV2|NA|TRBJ1-5|NA
TGTGCCAGCAGCGCCGACTCGGGGGGCAATCAGCCCCAGCATTTT
CASSADSGGNQPQHF
>TRBV12-3/TRBV12-4|NA|TRBJ1-1|NA
TGTGCCAGCAGTTCGGGTCTGAACACTGAAGCTTTCTTT
CASSSGLNTEAFF
>TRBV20-1|NA|TRBJ2-5|NA
TGCAGTGCCAGCCAGGCGGAGACCCAGTACTTC
CSASQAETQYF
>TRBV5-1|NA|TRBJ2-2|NA
TGCGCCAGCAGCTTACAGGGTCCCGGGGAGCTGTTTTTT
CASSLQGPGELFF
>TRBV27|TRBD1|TRBJ2-7|NA
TGTGCCAGCAGTTTAGGACAGGGTGGCGAGCAGTACTTC
CASSLGQGGEQYF
>TRBV10-3|NA|TRBJ1-4|once
TGTGCCATCAGTGACCCCGGGACCGCCGAGGGTGAAAAACTGTTTTTT
CAISDPGTAEGEKLFF
>TRBV4-1|TRBD1|TRBJ1-4|NA
TGCGCCAGCAGCCAAGTTGGGACAGGGGGCCCGAATGAAAAACTGTTTTTT
CASSQVGTGGPNEKLFF
>TRBV27|NA|TRBJ1-1|NA
TGTGCCAGCCTCGACCTGGGGGGGCCCAGGGCTGAAGCTTTCTTT
CASLDLGGPRAEAFF
>TRBV4-3|TRBD1|TRBJ1-5|NA
TGCGCCAGCAGCCCGGACAGGGTCGGAAATCAGCCCCAGCATTTT
CASSPDRVGNQPQHF
>TRBV11-2|NA|TRBJ1-2|NA
TGTGCCAGCAGCTACAGAGGGGAAGGGGATGGCTACACCTTC
CASSYRGEGDGYTF
>TRBV4-3|NA|TRBJ1-2|NA
TGCGCCAGCAGCTACTCCGGACGGACTAACTATGGCTACACCTTC
CASSYSGRTNYGYTF
>TRBV7-6|NA|TRBJ1-2|NA
TGTGCCAGCACCTCCCCGGGTTCTGGCTACACCTTC
CASTSPGSGYTF
>TRBV4-1|NA|TRBJ2-1|NA
TGCGCCAGCAGCCAGGGGACAATGAATGAGCAGTTCTTC
CASSQGTMNEQFF
>TRBV10-3|NA|TRBJ1-1|once
TGTGCCATCAGTGAGTCCCCGCCCTACACTGAAGCTTTCTTT
CAISESPPYTEAFF
>TRBV2|NA|TRBJ2-3|NA
TGTGCCAGCAGGCTGGGGTTTGGCACAGATACGCAGTATTTT
CASRLGFGTDTQYF
>TRBV18|NA|TRBJ1-1|NA
TGTGCCAGCTCACCGGGGGGCGACACTGAAGCTTTCTTT
CASSPGGDTEAFF
>TRBV7-2|TRBD2|TRBJ2-1|NA
TGTGCCAGCAGCTTAGCAAACGGGGGGGCGAGTTATGAGCAGTTCTTC
CASSLANGGASYEQFF
>TRBV12-3/TRBV12-4|NA|TRBJ2-7|NA
TGTGCCAGCAGTTTAGCTGGAGTTTACGAGCAGTACTTC
CASSLAGVYEQYF
>TRBV7-9|NA|TRBJ2-3|NA
TGTGCCAGCAGCTTAGATTTTGGAGATACGCAGTATTTT
CASSLDFGDTQYF
>TRBV5-5|TRBD2|TRBJ2-1|NA
TGTGCCAGCAATCTAGCGGGAACCCGGGAGCAGTTCTTC
CASNLAGTREQFF
>TRBV6-2/TRBV6-3|NA|TRBJ2-7|NA
TGTGCCAGCAGTTACGAGTGGCCCTACGAGCAGTACTTC
CASSYEWPYEQYF
>TRBV4-1|NA|TRBJ2-7|NA
TGCGCCAGCAGCCAATTCCCTAGCCCGACTAGTTCCTACGAGCAGTACTTC
CASSQFPSPTSSYEQYF
>TRBV28|TRBD2|TRBJ2-7|NA
TGTGCCAGCAGGACCAGCGGGAGAAGCTACGAGCAGTACTTC
CASRTSGRSYEQYF
>TRBV18|TRBD1|TRBJ1-5|NA
TGTGCCAGCTCGCAACAGGGGCCTGGGAGCAATCAGCCCCAGCATTTT
CASSQQGPGSNQPQHF
>TRBV5-1|NA|TRBJ2-7|NA
TGCGCCAAATGGGCCCGAAAAAAGACCTACGAGCAGTACTTC
CAKWARKKTYEQYF
>TRBV4-2|NA|TRBJ1-2|few
TGTGCCAGCAGCCAAGGAGATGGCTACACCTTC
CASSQGDGYTF
>TRBV7-2|TRBD2|TRBJ2-7|NA
TGTGCCAGCCAAGCGGGAGGGCCATCCGAGCAGTACTTC
CASQAGGPSEQYF
>TRBV6-1|NA|TRBJ1-1|NA
TGTGCCAGCAGTGAAAGGGAGGGAGTCACTGAAGCTTTCTTT
CASSEREGVTEAFF
>TRBV10-3|NA|TRBJ2-1|NA
TGTGCCATCAGTGAAAGACAGGTGCAGTTCTTC
CAISERQVQFF
>TRBV27|TRBD2|TRBJ2-3|NA
TGTGCCAGCAGTCCCAGGTTTAGCGGGGGTAGCACAGATACGCAGTATTTT
CASSPRFSGGSTDTQYF
>TRBV5-5|NA|TRBJ1-2|NA
TGTGCCAGCAGCTTGGATACAGGGCCCATTCCGCCGAACTTC
CASSLDTGPIPPNF